The rows below give T cell receptor beta chains drawn from one sample of a study of control samples from healthy donors and cancer patients. Sequenced by immunoSEQ multiplex PCR; TCRdb stores in-frame clones only, minus some. This table has over 150,000 clones, roughly 94% appearing once. The sequenced sample was blood. These receptors were taken from a man aged 35-49 years in good health. Each CDR3 is given with its conserved first and last residue. D genes are given only for firm matches. Not all rows give a size; the values are once, few, many and, for expanded clones, a class.

v_gene,abundance,j_gene,d_gene,CDR3nt,CDR3aa
TRBV2,NA,TRBJ2-5,TRBD1,TGTGCCAGCAGGGGGACAGGGGAAGAGACCCAGTACTTC,CASRGTGEETQYF
TRBV30,NA,TRBJ2-2,NA,TGTGCCTGGAACCCACCAGGGTCGGTCGGGGAGCTGTTTTTT,CAWNPPGSVGELFF
TRBV7-2,NA,TRBJ2-3,NA,TGTGCCAGCAGCACCCAGGAGAGCACAGATACGCAGTATTTT,CASSTQESTDTQYF
TRBV4-1,once,TRBJ2-3,TRBD2,TGCGCCAGCAGCCAGGGACTAGCGGGGGGGGCAGATACGCAGTATTTT,CASSQGLAGGADTQYF
TRBV19,NA,TRBJ2-2,TRBD2,TGTGCCAGTAGTATTTACGGGACTAGCGGGGGCACGATCACCGGGGAGCTGTTTTTT,CASSIYGTSGGTITGELFF
TRBV28,NA,TRBJ1-5,NA,TGTGCCAGCACCGTCCTTCGGGGGGCCAATCAGCCCCAGCATTTT,CASTVLRGANQPQHF
TRBV3-1/TRBV3-2,NA,TRBJ1-1,NA,TGTGCCAGCAGCCAAGATCGGGCAAGGGTGAACACTGAAGCTTTCTTT,CASSQDRARVNTEAFF
TRBV28,NA,TRBJ2-7,TRBD2,TGTGCCAGCAGTGCCACAAGCGGGGGCTCCTACGAGCAGTACTTC,CASSATSGGSYEQYF
TRBV5-1,NA,TRBJ1-6,NA,TGCGCCAGCAGCTTGATGACAGCTAATAATTCACCCCTCCACTTT,CASSLMTANNSPLHF
TRBV18,NA,TRBJ1-5,NA,TGTGCCAGCTCACCACGGCCTGGAATTAGCAACAATCAGCCCCAGCATTTT,CASSPRPGISNNQPQHF
TRBV18,NA,TRBJ1-2,NA,TGTGCCAGCTCACCAGGGGTCGGCTACACCTTC,CASSPGVGYTF
TRBV11-2,NA,TRBJ1-3,TRBD1,TGTGCCAGCAGCTTTGGGACAGGCCCCGGAAACACCATATATTTT,CASSFGTGPGNTIYF
TRBV6-6,NA,TRBJ2-7,NA,TGTGCCAGCAGTTGGGACGGGGAAAGAATCGAGCAGTACTTC,CASSWDGERIEQYF
TRBV21-1,NA,TRBJ2-7,NA,TGTGCCAGCAGCCCCTGGGGGACAGGGTACGTCCACGAGCAGTACTTC,CASSPWGTGYVHEQYF
TRBV15,NA,TRBJ2-1,TRBD2,TGTGCCACCAGCCGGAGCGGGGGGCTGGGACCGTACAATGAGCAGTTCTTC,CATSRSGGLGPYNEQFF
TRBV4-1,NA,TRBJ2-1,NA,TGCGCCAGCAGGGACTTACCGGGGGGCCGCTCCTACAATGAGCAGTTCTTC,CASRDLPGGRSYNEQFF
TRBV4-1,NA,TRBJ2-7,NA,TGCGCCAGCAGCCCAAGCGCCGGGACAACTTCCTACGAGCAGTACTTC,CASSPSAGTTSYEQYF
TRBV5-4,few,TRBJ2-5,TRBD1,TGTGCCAGCAGCTCCGGACAGGCACAAGAGACCCAGTACTTC,CASSSGQAQETQYF
TRBV4-2,NA,TRBJ1-2,NA,TGTGCCAGCAGCCAAGACAGTAGAGACTATGGCTACACCTTC,CASSQDSRDYGYTF
TRBV7-9,NA,TRBJ1-2,NA,TGTGCCAGCAGCTCTGGCAGGGATGGCTACACCTTC,CASSSGRDGYTF
TRBV12-3/TRBV12-4,NA,TRBJ1-1,NA,TGTGCCAGCAGTCAGGGAATGAACACTGAAGCTTTCTTT,CASSQGMNTEAFF
TRBV3-1/TRBV3-2,NA,TRBJ2-2,TRBD1,TGTGCCAGCAGCCCGACGCGGTCCAGGGGGACCGGGGAGCTGTTTTTT,CASSPTRSRGTGELFF
TRBV5-1,NA,TRBJ1-1,TRBD1,TGCGCCAGCAGCTTGGGGCGCCCTCTGACAGGGGGTAACACTGAAGCTTTCTTT,CASSLGRPLTGGNTEAFF
TRBV6-5,NA,TRBJ1-1,TRBD1,TGTGCCAGCAGTTACGGTCCAGGACAGGGAGACACTGAAGCTTTCTTT,CASSYGPGQGDTEAFF
TRBV5-1,once,TRBJ1-1,NA,TGCGCCAGCAGCTTTATCGGGAACACTGAAGCTTTCTTT,CASSFIGNTEAFF
TRBV19,NA,TRBJ2-1,TRBD1,TGTGCCAGTAGTACGGACAGGGTGTCCTACAATGAGCAGTTCTTC,CASSTDRVSYNEQFF
TRBV7-9,NA,TRBJ1-1,NA,TGTGCCAGCAGCCCCCCACCGAACACTGAAGCTTTCTTT,CASSPPPNTEAFF
TRBV2,NA,TRBJ1-2,NA,TGTGCCAGCCGACAGCTAAACTATGGCTACACCTTC,CASRQLNYGYTF
TRBV6-6,NA,TRBJ2-7,TRBD1,TGTGCCAGCAGCGGACAGGGCATCCACGAGCAGTACTTC,CASSGQGIHEQYF
TRBV27,NA,TRBJ1-1,NA,TGTGCCAGCAATTTCAACACTGAAGCTTTCTTT,CASNFNTEAFF
TRBV19,NA,TRBJ2-5,TRBD2,TGTGCCAGTATGGCGACTAGCGGCCTTCCGGAGACCCAGTACTTC,CASMATSGLPETQYF
TRBV9,NA,TRBJ1-4,NA,TGTGCCAGCAGCGTAGGGGCTGGGGCTGAAAAACTGTTTTTT,CASSVGAGAEKLFF
TRBV7-9,NA,TRBJ1-5,NA,TGTGCCAGCAGCACCTCATCGGGTGTTAATCAGCCCCAGCATTTT,CASSTSSGVNQPQHF
TRBV7-9,NA,TRBJ1-1,NA,TGTGCCAGCAGCTCCCCAGGGGCCACTGAAGCTTTCTTT,CASSSPGATEAFF
TRBV6-6,once,TRBJ2-1,NA,TGTGCCAGCAGTTACCGGGGGCTTTCCTACAATGAGCAGTTCTTC,CASSYRGLSYNEQFF
TRBV30,few,TRBJ1-2,TRBD1,TGTGCCTGGACAGGGGGCTATGGCTACACCTTC,CAWTGGYGYTF
TRBV6-5,NA,TRBJ1-1,NA,TGTGCCAGCAGTATCGGACAGAACACTGAAGCTTTCTTT,CASSIGQNTEAFF
TRBV6-2/TRBV6-3,NA,TRBJ1-2,NA,TGTGCCAGCAGTTACGTGGCCGGCTATGGCTACACCTTC,CASSYVAGYGYTF
TRBV7-4,few,TRBJ2-7,TRBD1,TGTGCCAGCAGCTCGGGACAGGGGCCCTACGAGCAGTACTTC,CASSSGQGPYEQYF
TRBV5-1,NA,TRBJ2-7,NA,TGCGCCAGCAGCCGGACCTTAGGGATCTACGAGCAGTACTTC,CASSRTLGIYEQYF
TRBV5-6,NA,TRBJ1-2,TRBD1,TGTGCCAGCAGCTCAACAGGGGACTATGGCTACACCTTC,CASSSTGDYGYTF
TRBV5-1,NA,TRBJ1-2,NA,TGCGCCAGCAGCTTGGGGGGGCTCGGCTATGGCTACACCTTC,CASSLGGLGYGYTF
TRBV2,NA,TRBJ1-3,NA,TGTGCCAGCAGTTCAGGGAGCTCTGGAAACACCATATATTTT,CASSSGSSGNTIYF
TRBV2,NA,TRBJ1-1,NA,TGTGCCAGCAGTGAAAGCAGGGGACAAAACACTGAAGCTTTCTTT,CASSESRGQNTEAFF
TRBV3-1/TRBV3-2,once,TRBJ2-7,TRBD2,TGTGCCAGCAGCCCTCCTAGCGGGGGGTATGCCTACGAGCAGTACTTC,CASSPPSGGYAYEQYF
TRBV4-1,NA,TRBJ1-2,NA,TGCGCCAGCAGCCAAGGAACGGCCTATGGCTACACCTTC,CASSQGTAYGYTF
TRBV5-1,NA,TRBJ2-2,NA,TGCGCCAGCAGAGCCCAGGCAAACACCGGGGAGCTGTTTTTT,CASRAQANTGELFF
TRBV28,NA,TRBJ1-3,NA,TGTGCCAGCACTATACCTGCTGGAAACACCATATATTTT,CASTIPAGNTIYF
TRBV30,NA,TRBJ2-1,NA,TGTGCCTGGGGGGGCAAAACCTATACCAAAGGGACGATCTTC,CAWGGKTYTKGTIF
TRBV12-5,NA,TRBJ2-6,TRBD1,TGTGCTAGTGTCCTGGAGGACAGGGGGTCCGGGGCCAACGTCCTGACTTTC,CASVLEDRGSGANVLTF
TRBV7-9,NA,TRBJ1-1,NA,TGTGCCAGCAGCACAACAGGGATTTTGGCTGAAGCTTTCTTT,CASSTTGILAEAFF
TRBV6-5,NA,TRBJ1-1,NA,TGTGCCAGCAGTTACTCCAGAGGGGTCACTGAAGCTTTCTTT,CASSYSRGVTEAFF
TRBV6-5,NA,TRBJ1-4,NA,TGTGCCAGCAGCTCACTTGCAACTAATGAAAAACTGTTTTTT,CASSSLATNEKLFF
TRBV19,NA,TRBJ2-1,TRBD2,TGTGCCAGTTCCGGGACTAGCGGGTACAATGAGCAGTTCTTC,CASSGTSGYNEQFF
TRBV9,NA,TRBJ2-7,NA,TGTGCCAGCAGCGTAGGGCAGGGTCGCTACGAGCAGTACTTC,CASSVGQGRYEQYF
TRBV3-1/TRBV3-2,NA,TRBJ1-2,TRBD1,TGTGCCAGCAGCCCACGACAGGGGGCGGGTGGCTACACCTTC,CASSPRQGAGGYTF
TRBV3-1/TRBV3-2,NA,TRBJ2-5,NA,TGTGCCAGCAGCCCAAGGGCGGGGGCCGGGGAGACCCAGTACTTC,CASSPRAGAGETQYF